This T cell receptor beta chain was recovered during a study of blood T cell repertoires in COVID-19. Repertoires were generated with immunoSEQ multiplex PCR, while TCRdb's copy carries only in-frame clones and drops some. Of more than 250,000 clones in the sample, around 88% were seen once. Germline V lookup: CDR1 SNHLY, CDR2 FYNNEI. The CDR3 runs 14 residues. Trimming stripped 3 bases from V and 2 bases from J, with 9 bases between. Source material: peripheral blood. The TCR was taken from a woman in her forties or fifties with acute or convalescent COVID-19. This rearrangement joins TRBV2 to TRBJ2-3, with D unclear. This CDR3 reads CASSDRSFTDTQYF. DNA for the CDR3: TGTGCCAGCAGTGACAGATCCTTCACAGATACGCAGTATTTT.